Below, 4 T cell receptor beta chains from the same sample are listed, as sequenced in a study of ipilimumab plus nivolumab after autologous stem cell transplantation. Measured with immunoSEQ multiplex PCR; TCRdb has only the in-frame clones, and not every one. The sample holds approximately 15,000 clones, roughly 79% seen once. This specimen consisted of PBMCs, obtained in a trial of ipilimumab plus nivolumab as post-transplant consolidation. The receptors originated from a male donor with diffuse large B-cell lymphoma.

Only a few counts were recorded for this clone. The same CDR3 is also encoded by other DNA sequences in this sample. J is TRBJ1-3 and V is TRBV9; D might be TRBD1 (6 bases). V was trimmed by 3 bases and J by 5 bases, leaving 9 bases between them. Germline CDR1 and CDR2: SGDLS and YYNGEE. This CDR3 spans 13 amino acids. The CDR3 DNA sequence: TGTGCCAGCAGCGATCGGGACAGAAACACCATATATTTT. Protein product: CASSDRDRNTIYF.

The rearrangement uses TRBV7-9 and TRBJ1-2; the match to TRBD1 covers 7 bases. CDR3 length equals 17 residues. Germline CDR1 and CDR2: SEHNR and FQNEAQ (reference sequence). V was pared by 0 bases and J by 0 bases, with 7 bases of the junction left unmatched. The CDR3 loop reads CASSLASIQGANYGYTF. DNA of the CDR3: TGTGCCAGCAGCTTAGCCTCGATCCAGGGGGCTAACTATGGCTACACCTTC.

This clone appeared a single time. J is TRBJ2-5 and V is TRBV5-6; 9 bases line up with TRBD2. There are 16 residues in the CDR3. The V gene's germline CDR1 is SGHDT and CDR2 YYEEEE. Trimming at V came to 2 bases and at J to 5 bases, leaving 10 bases not matched to a gene. This CDR3 reads CASSLWWTSELETQYF. The CDR3 region has the DNA TGTGCCAGCAGCTTATGGTGGACTAGCGAGCTGGAGACCCAGTACTTC.

V gene TRBV5-1 combines with J gene TRBJ1-1, with D possibly TRBD1 on 5 matching bases. The V gene lost 4 bases and the J gene lost 2 bases, with 12 bases spanning the gap. The CDR3 sequence is 14 residues long. From germline, CDR1 is SGHRS and CDR2 YFSETQ. CDR3 nucleotide sequence: TGCGCCAGCAGCGTCCGGGACGGCAACACTGAAGCTTTCTTT. It is translated as CASSVRDGNTEAFF.